The sequence of this T cell receptor (beta chain) was determined in a study of shared clonotypes between healthy human individuals. About the study: The plates for each donor numbered three CD4 naive, three CD4 memory, two CD8 naive and one CD8 memory. General study findings and limits: Memory subsets generally showed lower estimated richness than naive subsets. Represented diversity, genetic and exposure-history alike, was limited by few donors.

Comment on this clone: What it binds is not known.

Germline V gene lookup returns CDR1 LGHNA and CDR2 YSLEER. Losses at the gene ends were 1 base for V and 1 base for J; bases not matched to a gene: 15. The CDR3 is 19 residues long. The repertoire was sequenced with immunoSEQ multiplex PCR; TCRdb's copy has only in-frame clones and lacks some. The sample records millions of clones, approximately 92% being singletons. The source is a man aged 18 to 35 in good health. Sequenced: naive CD4+ T cells sorted from blood. The sample's subset: CD45RA+ positively selected. This sequence joins TRBV4-3 and TRBJ1-2; 7 nucleotides match TRBD1. CDR3 coding DNA: TGCGCCAGCAGCCAAGGTTGGGCCAGGGGGGTAAATGTTAACTATGGCTACACCTTC. Translated: CASSQGWARGVNVNYGYTF.